This TCR beta chain comes out of a study of T cell responses to AZD1222 COVID-19 vaccine. CDR1 and CDR2 (germline): MGHRA, YSYEKL. The germline V and J ends were trimmed by 2 bases and 7 bases, with 15 bases remaining between them. This CDR3 region has 15 residues. Method: immunoSEQ multiplex PCR; TCRdb's copy keeps in-frame clones and lacks some. The table includes 95,000 to 100,000 clones, about 88% detected once. The sequencing here drew on peripheral blood, taken 28 days after the second AZD1222 dose. The gene calls are TRBV4-1 and TRBJ1-3, with D unresolved. This receptor was identified in an adult who received the AZD1222 COVID-19 vaccine. The CDR3 region is CASSQIRLRGNTIYF. CDR3 nucleotide sequence: TGCGCCAGCAGCCAAATCAGGCTTCGTGGGAACACCATATATTTT.